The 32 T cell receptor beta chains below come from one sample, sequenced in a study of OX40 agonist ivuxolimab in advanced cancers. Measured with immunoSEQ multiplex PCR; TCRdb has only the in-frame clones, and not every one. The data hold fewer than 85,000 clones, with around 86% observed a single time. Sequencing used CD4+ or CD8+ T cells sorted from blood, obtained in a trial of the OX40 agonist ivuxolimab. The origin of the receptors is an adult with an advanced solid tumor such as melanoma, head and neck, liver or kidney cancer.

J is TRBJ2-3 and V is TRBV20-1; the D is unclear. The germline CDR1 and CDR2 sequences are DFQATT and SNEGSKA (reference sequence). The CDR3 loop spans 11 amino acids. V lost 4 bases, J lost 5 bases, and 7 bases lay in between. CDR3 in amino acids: CSAKALDTQYF. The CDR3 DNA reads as TGCAGTGCTAAAGCTTTAGATACGCAGTATTTT.

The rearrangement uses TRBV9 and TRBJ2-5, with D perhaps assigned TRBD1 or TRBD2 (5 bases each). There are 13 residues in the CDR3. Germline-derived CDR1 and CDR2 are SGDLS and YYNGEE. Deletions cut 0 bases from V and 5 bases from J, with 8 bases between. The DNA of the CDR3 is TGTGCCAGCAGCGTAGGGGACGGGGAGACCCAGTACTTC. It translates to CASSVGDGETQYF.

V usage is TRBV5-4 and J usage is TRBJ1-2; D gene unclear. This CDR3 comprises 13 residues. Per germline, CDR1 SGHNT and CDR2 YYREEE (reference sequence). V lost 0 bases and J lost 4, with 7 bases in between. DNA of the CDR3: TGTGCCAGCAGCTTGGGCCAGCCCTATGGCTACACCTTC. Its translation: CASSLGQPYGYTF.

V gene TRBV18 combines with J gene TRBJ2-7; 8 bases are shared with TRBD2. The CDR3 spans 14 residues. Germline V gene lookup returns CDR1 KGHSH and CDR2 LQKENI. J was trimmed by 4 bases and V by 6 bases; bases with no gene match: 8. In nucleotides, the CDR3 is TGTGCCAGCTCTCCCAGCGGGGGTTTTTACGAGCAGTACTTC. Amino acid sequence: CASSPSGGFYEQYF.

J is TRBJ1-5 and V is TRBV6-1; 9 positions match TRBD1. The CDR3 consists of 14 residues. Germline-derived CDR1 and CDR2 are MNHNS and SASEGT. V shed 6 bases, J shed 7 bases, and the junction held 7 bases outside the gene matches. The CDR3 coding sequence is TGTGCCAGCAGCATGACAGGGGGGAACCAGCCCCAGCATTTT. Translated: CASSMTGGNQPQHF.

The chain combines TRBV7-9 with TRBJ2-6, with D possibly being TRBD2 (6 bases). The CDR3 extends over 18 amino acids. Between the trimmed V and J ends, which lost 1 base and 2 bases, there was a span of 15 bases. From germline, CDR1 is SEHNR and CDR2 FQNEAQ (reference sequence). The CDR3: CASSLVLSASAGANVLTF. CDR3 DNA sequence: TGTGCCAGCAGCTTAGTCTTATCGGCTAGCGCTGGGGCCAACGTCCTGACTTTC.

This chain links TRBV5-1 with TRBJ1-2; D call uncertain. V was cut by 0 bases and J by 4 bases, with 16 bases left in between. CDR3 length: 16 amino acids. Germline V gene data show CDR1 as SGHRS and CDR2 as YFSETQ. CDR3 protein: CASSLVGPAASYGYTF. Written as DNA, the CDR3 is TGCGCCAGCAGCTTGGTAGGCCCGGCGGCGAGCTATGGCTACACCTTC.

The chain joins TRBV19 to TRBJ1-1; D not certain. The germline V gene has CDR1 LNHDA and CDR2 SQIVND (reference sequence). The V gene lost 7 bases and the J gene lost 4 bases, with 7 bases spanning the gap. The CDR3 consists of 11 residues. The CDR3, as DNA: TGTGCCAGTACGGAGGGCACTGAAGCTTTCTTT. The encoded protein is CASTEGTEAFF.

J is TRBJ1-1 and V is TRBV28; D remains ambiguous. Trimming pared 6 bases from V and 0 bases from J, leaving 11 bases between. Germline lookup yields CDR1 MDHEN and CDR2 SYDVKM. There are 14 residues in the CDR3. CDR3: CASSLGSVNTEAFF. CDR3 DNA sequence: TGTGCCAGCAGCCTTGGGTCGGTGAACACTGAAGCTTTCTTT.

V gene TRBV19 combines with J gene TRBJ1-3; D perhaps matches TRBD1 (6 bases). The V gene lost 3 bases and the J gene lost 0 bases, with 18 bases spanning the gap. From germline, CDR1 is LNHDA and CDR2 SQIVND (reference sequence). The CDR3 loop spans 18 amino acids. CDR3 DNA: TGTGCCAGTAGTATGCTAAGTGCAGGGGTCAACTCTGGAAACACCATATATTTT. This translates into CASSMLSAGVNSGNTIYF.

The CDR3 nucleotides read TGTGCCAGCAGCCAAGATGCCAGGGGAGGTTCACCCCTCCACTTT. Its protein product is CASSQDARGGSPLHF. The chain couples TRBV14 to TRBJ1-6, with D possibly being TRBD1 (6 bases). In germline, CDR1 is SGHDN, CDR2 FVKESK. The CDR3 is 15 amino acids. V was cut by 0 bases and J by 9 bases, with 12 bases left in between.

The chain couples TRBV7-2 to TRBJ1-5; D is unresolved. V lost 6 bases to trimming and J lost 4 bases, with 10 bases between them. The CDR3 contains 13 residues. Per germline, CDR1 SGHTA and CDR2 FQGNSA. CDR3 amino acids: CASSRWGNQPQHF. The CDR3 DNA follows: TGTGCCAGCAGTCGCTGGGGTAATCAGCCCCAGCATTTT.

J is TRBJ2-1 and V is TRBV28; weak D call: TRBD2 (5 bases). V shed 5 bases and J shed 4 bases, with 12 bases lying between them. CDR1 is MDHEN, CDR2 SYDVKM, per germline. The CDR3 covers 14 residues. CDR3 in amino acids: CASSTYRGYNEQFF. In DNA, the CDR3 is TGTGCCAGCAGTACATACCGGGGTTACAATGAGCAGTTCTTC.

CDR3 sequence (DNA): TGTGCCATTGCGGACAGGGAGCAGCCCCAGCATTTT. Translating it yields CAIADREQPQHF. V and J are TRBV10-3 and TRBJ1-5; 8 bases map to TRBD1. Trimming removed 9 bases from V and 7 bases from J; junction bases left unmatched: 5. The CDR3 extends over 12 amino acids. Germline CDR1 is ENHRY and CDR2 is SYGVKD.

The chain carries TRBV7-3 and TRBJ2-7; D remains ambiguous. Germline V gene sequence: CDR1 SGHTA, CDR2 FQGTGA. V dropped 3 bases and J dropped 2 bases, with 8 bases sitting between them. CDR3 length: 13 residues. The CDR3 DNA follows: TGTGCCAGCAGCTTGCGAAGCCCCTACGAGCAGTACTTC. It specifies CASSLRSPYEQYF. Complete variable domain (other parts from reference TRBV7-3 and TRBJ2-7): GAGVSQTPSNKVTEKGKYVELRCDPISGHTALYWYRQSLGQGPEFLIYFQGTGAADDSGLPNDRFFAVRPEGSVSTLKIQRTERGDSAVYLCASSLRSPYEQYFGPGTRLTVT.

The CDR3 is CASSPFRAGYGYTF. CDR3 bases: TGCGCCAGCAGCCCATTCCGGGCGGGGTATGGCTACACCTTC. The chain employs TRBV5-1 and TRBJ1-2; no reliable D call. V was trimmed by 4 bases and J by 5 bases, leaving 15 bases between them. The germline V gene encodes CDR1 SGHRS and CDR2 YFSETQ. CDR3 length equals 14 residues. Full variable domain (remainder filled in from reference TRBV5-1 and TRBJ1-2): KAGVTQTPRYLIKTRGQQVTLSCSPISGHRSVSWYQQTPGQGLQFLFEYFSETQRNKGNFPGRFSGRQFSNSRSEMNVSTLELGDSALYLCASSPFRAGYGYTFGSGTRLTVV.

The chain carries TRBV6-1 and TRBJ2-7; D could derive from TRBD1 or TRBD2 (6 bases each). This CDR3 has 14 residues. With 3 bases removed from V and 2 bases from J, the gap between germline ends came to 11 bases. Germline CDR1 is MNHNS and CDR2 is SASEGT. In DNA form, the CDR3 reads TGTGCCAGCAGTGAGCCGGGGGCTCCCTACGAGCAGTACTTC. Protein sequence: CASSEPGAPYEQYF.

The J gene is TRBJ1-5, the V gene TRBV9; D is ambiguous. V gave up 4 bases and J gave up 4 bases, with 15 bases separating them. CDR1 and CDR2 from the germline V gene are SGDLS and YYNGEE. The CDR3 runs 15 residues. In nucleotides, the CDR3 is TGTGCCAGCAGCACCGGACCGGAGAAAAATCAGCCCCAGCATTTT. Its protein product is CASSTGPEKNQPQHF. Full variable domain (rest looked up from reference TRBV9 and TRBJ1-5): DSGVTQTPKHLITATGQRVTLRCSPRSGDLSVYWYQQSLDQGLQFLIQYYNGEERAKGNILERFSAQQFPDLHSELNLSSLELGDSALYFCASSTGPEKNQPQHFGDGTRLSIL.

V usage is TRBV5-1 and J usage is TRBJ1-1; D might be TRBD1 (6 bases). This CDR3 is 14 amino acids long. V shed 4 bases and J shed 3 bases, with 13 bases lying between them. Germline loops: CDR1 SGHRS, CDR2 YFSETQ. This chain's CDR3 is CASSQQGLDTEAFF. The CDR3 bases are TGCGCCAGCAGCCAACAGGGTCTGGACACTGAAGCTTTCTTT.

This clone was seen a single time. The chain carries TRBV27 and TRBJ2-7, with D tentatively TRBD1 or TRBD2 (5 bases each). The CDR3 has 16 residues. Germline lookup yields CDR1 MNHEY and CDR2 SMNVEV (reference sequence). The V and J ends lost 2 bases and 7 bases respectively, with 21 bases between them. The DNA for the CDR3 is TGTGCCAGCAGTTTAGGGGGAACAGTCAGATGGGGGGAGCAGTACTTC. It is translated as CASSLGGTVRWGEQYF.

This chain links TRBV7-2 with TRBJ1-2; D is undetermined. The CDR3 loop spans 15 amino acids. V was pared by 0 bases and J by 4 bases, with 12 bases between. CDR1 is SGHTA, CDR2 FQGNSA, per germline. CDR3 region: CASSLALTLSYGYTF. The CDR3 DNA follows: TGTGCCAGCAGCTTAGCCCTGACCCTAAGCTATGGCTACACCTTC.

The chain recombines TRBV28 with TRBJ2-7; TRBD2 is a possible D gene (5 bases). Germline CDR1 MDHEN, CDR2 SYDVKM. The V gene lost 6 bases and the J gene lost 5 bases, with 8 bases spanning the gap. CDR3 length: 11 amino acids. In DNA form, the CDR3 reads TGTGCCAGCAGCCCCGGGAACGAGCAGTACTTC. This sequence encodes CASSPGNEQYF.

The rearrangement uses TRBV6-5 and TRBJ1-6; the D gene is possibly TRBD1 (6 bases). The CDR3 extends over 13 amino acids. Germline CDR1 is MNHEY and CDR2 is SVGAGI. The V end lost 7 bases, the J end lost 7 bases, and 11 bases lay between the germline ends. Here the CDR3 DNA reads TGTGCCAGCATGCACAGGGCCAATTCACCCCTCCACTTT. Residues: CASMHRANSPLHF.

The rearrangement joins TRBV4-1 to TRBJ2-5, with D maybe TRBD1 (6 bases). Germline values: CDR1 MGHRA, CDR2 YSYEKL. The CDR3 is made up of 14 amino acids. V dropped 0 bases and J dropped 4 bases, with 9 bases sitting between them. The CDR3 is CASSQEQGIETQYF. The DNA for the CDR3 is TGCGCCAGCAGCCAAGAGCAGGGGATAGAGACCCAGTACTTC.

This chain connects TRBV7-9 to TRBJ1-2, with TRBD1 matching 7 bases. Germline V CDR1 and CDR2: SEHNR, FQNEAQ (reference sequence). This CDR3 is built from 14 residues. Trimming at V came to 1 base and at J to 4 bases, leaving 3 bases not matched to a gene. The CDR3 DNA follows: TGTGCCAGCAGCTTAGAGGGGGCAGTCTATGGCTACACCTTC. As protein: CASSLEGAVYGYTF.

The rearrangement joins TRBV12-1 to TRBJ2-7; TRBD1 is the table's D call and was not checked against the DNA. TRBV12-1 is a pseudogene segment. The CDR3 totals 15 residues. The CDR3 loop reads CASSPGTGSYYEQYF. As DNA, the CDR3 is TGTGCCAGCAGCCCCGGGACAGGGTCTTACTACGAGCAGTACTTC.

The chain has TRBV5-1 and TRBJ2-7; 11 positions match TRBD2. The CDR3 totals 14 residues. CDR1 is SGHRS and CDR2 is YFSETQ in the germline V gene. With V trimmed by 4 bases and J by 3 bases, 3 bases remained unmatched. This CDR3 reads CASSPGTSGYEQYF. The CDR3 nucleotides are TGCGCCAGCAGCCCAGGGACTAGCGGCTACGAGCAGTACTTC.

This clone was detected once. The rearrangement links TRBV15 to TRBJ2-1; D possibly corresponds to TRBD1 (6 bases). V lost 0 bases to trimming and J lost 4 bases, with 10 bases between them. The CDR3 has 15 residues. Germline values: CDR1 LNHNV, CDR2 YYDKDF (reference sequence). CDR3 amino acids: CATSRDGTRYNEQFF. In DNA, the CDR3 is TGTGCCACCAGCAGAGATGGGACACGATACAATGAGCAGTTCTTC. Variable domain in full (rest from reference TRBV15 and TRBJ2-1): DAMVIQNPRYQVTQFGKPVTLSCSQTLNHNVMYWYQQKSSQAPKLLFHYYDKDFNNEADTPDNFQSRRPNTSFCFLDIRSPGLGDTAMYLCATSRDGTRYNEQFFGPGTRLTVL.

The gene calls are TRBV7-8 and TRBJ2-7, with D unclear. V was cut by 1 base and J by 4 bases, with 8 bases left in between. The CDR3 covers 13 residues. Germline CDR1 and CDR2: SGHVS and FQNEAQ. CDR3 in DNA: TGTGCCAGCAGCTTAGGGACCTTTTACGAGCAGTACTTC. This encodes CASSLGTFYEQYF.

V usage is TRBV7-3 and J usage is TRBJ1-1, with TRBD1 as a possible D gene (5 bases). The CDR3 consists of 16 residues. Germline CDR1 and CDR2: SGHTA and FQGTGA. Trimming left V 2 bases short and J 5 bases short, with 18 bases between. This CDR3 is CASSLLGGRIRTEAFF. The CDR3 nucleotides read TGTGCCAGCAGCTTACTGGGGGGGAGGATCAGGACTGAAGCTTTCTTT.

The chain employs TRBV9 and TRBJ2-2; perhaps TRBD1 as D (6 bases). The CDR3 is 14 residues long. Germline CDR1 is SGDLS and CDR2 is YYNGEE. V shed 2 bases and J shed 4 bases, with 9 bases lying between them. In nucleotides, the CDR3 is TGTGCCAGCAGCGTTGGGGGCGGCACCGGGGAGCTGTTTTTT. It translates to CASSVGGGTGELFF. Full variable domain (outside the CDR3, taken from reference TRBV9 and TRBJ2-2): DSGVTQTPKHLITATGQRVTLRCSPRSGDLSVYWYQQSLDQGLQFLIQYYNGEERAKGNILERFSAQQFPDLHSELNLSSLELGDSALYFCASSVGGGTGELFFGEGSRLTVL.

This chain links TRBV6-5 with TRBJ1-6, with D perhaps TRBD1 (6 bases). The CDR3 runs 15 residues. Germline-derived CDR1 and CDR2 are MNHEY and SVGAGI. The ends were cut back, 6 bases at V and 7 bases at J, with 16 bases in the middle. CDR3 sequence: CASRHDGGMNSPLHF. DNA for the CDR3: TGTGCCAGCAGACATGACGGGGGCATGAATTCACCCCTCCACTTT.